What follows are 14 T cell receptor beta chains derived from one specimen sequenced in a study of shared clonotypes between healthy human individuals. The data were produced by immunoSEQ multiplex PCR, yet TCRdb's version contains in-frame clones alone and is incomplete. The table records roughly 490,000 clones, approximately 79% of them present only once. The sample was PBMCs. Receptors originate from a woman in her thirties or forties in good health. Some clones in this sample may be carry-over from other donors' samples.

J is TRBJ1-1 and V is TRBV29-1; D not resolved. The CDR3 length is 13 residues. V was cut by 3 bases and J by 1 base, with 9 bases left in between. In germline, CDR1 is SQVTM, CDR2 ANQGSEA. CDR3 nucleotides: TGCAGCGTTGATTCCACACGGAACACTGAAGCTTTCTTT. Translating it yields CSVDSTRNTEAFF. Together with reference TRBV29-1 and TRBJ1-1, the CDR3 gives the full variable domain: SAVISQKPSRDICQRGTSLTIQCQVDSQVTMMFWYRQQPGQSLTLIATANQGSEATYESGFVIDKFPISRPNLTFSTLTVSNMSPEDSSIYLCSVDSTRNTEAFFGQGTRLTVV.

J is TRBJ1-5 and V is TRBV29-1; D is unresolved. The CDR3 consists of 14 residues. Germline CDR1 SQVTM, CDR2 ANQGSEA. V lost 4 bases, J lost 2 bases, and 12 bases lay in between. The CDR3 reads CSVGSGQGNQPQHF. Written as DNA, the CDR3 is TGCAGCGTTGGAAGTGGGCAGGGCAATCAGCCCCAGCATTTT.

V is TRBV30 and J is TRBJ1-4; 9 bases are shared with TRBD1. Germline CDR1 GTSNPN, CDR2 SVGIG (reference sequence). Losses at the gene ends were 3 bases for V and 8 bases for J; bases not matched to a gene: 10. This CDR3 spans 15 amino acids. This CDR3 reads CAWRATGGSGEKLFF. CDR3 nucleotide sequence: TGTGCCTGGAGGGCTACAGGGGGCTCTGGAGAAAAACTGTTTTTT.

Note on this clone: This sample also contains other DNA sequences that code for the same CDR3. The chain carries TRBV12-5 and TRBJ2-3, with D uncertain. Germline assignment: CDR1 LGHNT and CDR2 FRNRAP. There are 13 residues in the CDR3. V lost 4 bases and J 1 base, leaving 6 bases between the germline ends. The CDR3 DNA sequence: TGTGCTAGTGGTTCATCTGGCACAGATACGCAGTATTTT. Its protein product is CASGSSGTDTQYF.

This chain joins TRBV7-2 and TRBJ2-5; TRBD2 agrees at 14 bases. The germline V gene has CDR1 SGHTA and CDR2 FQGNSA. V was clipped by 5 bases and J by 5 bases; unmatched bases: 10. CDR3 length: 17 residues. The CDR3 DNA reads as TGTGCCAGCAGCCCGGGACTAGCGGGAGATTACGCGGAGACCCAGTACTTC. Translated, it gives CASSPGLAGDYAETQYF.

The genes are TRBV5-1 and TRBJ2-1; D is uncertain. Trimming left V 7 bases short and J 2 bases short, with 13 bases between. CDR3 length: 14 amino acids. CDR1 is SGHRS, CDR2 YFSETQ, per germline. The CDR3, as DNA: TGCGCCAGCTCGACACAACGACCCTACAATGAGCAGTTCTTC. This translates into CASSTQRPYNEQFF.

This chain joins TRBV5-4 and TRBJ2-7, with 7 bases that match TRBD1. Germline CDR1 is SGHNT and CDR2 is YYREEE (reference sequence). CDR3 length: 14 amino acids. The V gene end was trimmed by 4 bases and the J gene end by 5 bases; junction bases not matched to a gene: 9. The CDR3 DNA is TGTGCCAGCAGCGTACGACAGGGACGGGACGAGCAGTACTTC. It is translated as CASSVRQGRDEQYF.

Turning to this clone: One end of the junction is discordant with germline, which a read error may explain. The V gene is TRBV7-7, the J gene TRBJ2-1, with 7 positions matching TRBD1. The V gene's germline CDR1 is SSHAT and CDR2 FNYEAQ (reference sequence). The CDR3 is made up of 13 amino acids. CDR3 bases: TGTGCTAGCAGCTTGGACAGGACCGATGAGCAGTTCTTC. It codes for CASSLDRTDEQFF.

This clone was counted ten times or more. J is TRBJ2-3 and V is TRBV15, with 7 bases that match TRBD2. Germline V gene lookup returns CDR1 LNHNV and CDR2 YYDKDF (reference sequence). The CDR3 is 16 amino acids. V gave up 8 bases and J gave up 7 bases; unmatched junction bases: 18. CDR3 in amino acids: CATEGGAGVGLNTQYF. CDR3 bases: TGTGCCACCGAGGGCGGGGCGGGAGTGGGGCTCAATACGCAGTATTTT.

The chain combines TRBV5-1 with TRBJ2-2; possible D gene TRBD2, 5 bases. The CDR3 is 13 amino acids. Germline loops: CDR1 SGHRS, CDR2 YFSETQ. V lost 5 bases to trimming and J lost 6 bases, with 11 bases between them. The CDR3 here is CASSTLGSGELFF. The CDR3 DNA is TGCGCCAGCAGTACACTAGGCTCCGGGGAGCTGTTTTTT.

The V call is TRBV28, the J call TRBJ1-4, with D perhaps matching TRBD1 (5 bases). Between the trimmed V and J ends, which lost 7 bases and 8 bases, there was a span of 17 bases. CDR3 length: 14 residues. CDR1 is MDHEN and CDR2 is SYDVKM in the germline V gene. Here the CDR3 reads CASTIPGGFEKLFF. In DNA form, the CDR3 reads TGTGCCAGCACTATACCCGGGGGGTTCGAAAAACTGTTTTTT.

V and J are TRBV15 and TRBJ2-5, with unresolved D. The ends were cut back, 0 bases at V and 4 bases at J, with 6 bases in the middle. CDR1 is LNHNV, CDR2 YYDKDF, per germline (reference sequence). This CDR3 comprises 13 residues. The CDR3 bases are TGTGCCACCAGCAGAGACTACTTAGAGACCCAGTACTTC. This gives the protein CATSRDYLETQYF.

This chain uses TRBV28 with TRBJ2-3, with 8 bases fitting TRBD2. The CDR3 consists of 17 residues. Germline V gene data show CDR1 as MDHEN and CDR2 as SYDVKM. J lost 4 bases, V lost 5 bases, and 14 bases had no gene match. CDR3 in DNA: TGTGCCAGCAGTCTCCCCACCGGGACTAGAGTCTCAGATACGCAGTATTTT. Translation: CASSLPTGTRVSDTQYF.

This clone was counted many times. This chain uses TRBV10-2 with TRBJ2-1; D unresolved. This CDR3 region has 15 residues. Germline V gene lookup returns CDR1 WSHSY and CDR2 SAAADI. Trimming cost V 3 bases and J 0 bases, with 9 bases left between them. CDR3 DNA sequence: TGCGCCAGCAGTGACTTAGGTAGCTCCTACAATGAGCAGTTCTTC. It translates to CASSDLGSSYNEQFF.